These 14 T cell receptor beta chains came from one sample sequenced in a study of shared clonotypes between healthy human individuals. Measured with immunoSEQ multiplex PCR; TCRdb has only the in-frame clones, and not every one. In the table there are over 1.4 million clones, over 95% of which are singletons. The sequenced sample consisted of naive CD4+ T cells sorted from blood. Subset meaning: CD45RA+ positively selected. The receptors originated from a man aged 25 to 40 in good health.

CDR3 nucleotide sequence: TGTGCCAGCAGCTTGGAACAGGGGAGCTCCTACGAGCAGTACTTC. It codes for CASSLEQGSSYEQYF. The chain has TRBV7-8 and TRBJ2-7, with TRBD1 matching over 7 bases. Germline V gives CDR1 SGHVS, CDR2 FQNEAQ. The CDR3 runs to 15 residues. V shed 3 bases and J 0 bases; nucleotides not matched to a gene: 5.

The chain couples TRBV28 to TRBJ2-3; 7 nucleotides match TRBD1. The germline V gene has CDR1 MDHEN and CDR2 SYDVKM. CDR3 length: 14 residues. J gave up 5 bases and V 5 bases, and 7 bases lay outside the gene matches. CDR3 region: CASSPGTVVDTQYF. CDR3 sequence (DNA): TGTGCCAGCAGTCCCGGGACAGTGGTAGATACGCAGTATTTT.

The chain combines TRBV6-1 with TRBJ2-2, with TRBD1 identical over 10 bases. J lost 8 bases, V lost 5 bases, and 8 bases had no gene match. Germline CDR1 MNHNS, CDR2 SASEGT. CDR3 length: 15 residues. CDR3 DNA sequence: TGTGCCAGCAGTCCAATGACAGGGGGCGGGGGGGAGCTGTTTTTT. Its translation is CASSPMTGGGGELFF.

The chain uses TRBV30 and TRBJ1-4; 8 bases fit TRBD1. The germline V gene encodes CDR1 GTSNPN and CDR2 SVGIG (reference sequence). The CDR3 extends over 15 amino acids. Trimming took 3 bases from V and 5 from J; bases not matched to a gene: 8. The CDR3 nucleotides read TGTGCCTGGAGAGGCGGACAGGGTCCAAATGAAAAACTGTTTTTT. Amino acids: CAWRGGQGPNEKLFF.

This clone has just one count. V is TRBV30 and J is TRBJ2-1; 7 bases match TRBD1. V lost 8 bases to trimming and J lost 4 bases; unmatched junction nucleotides: 8. The germline gives CDR1 GTSNPN, CDR2 SVGIG (reference sequence). The CDR3 is 13 amino acids. The CDR3 sequence: CAGHRGKYNEQFF. The DNA for the CDR3 is TGTGCCGGACACAGGGGTAAATACAATGAGCAGTTCTTC. The full variable domain, in which reference TRBV30 and TRBJ2-1 provide the parts outside the CDR3, is SQTIHQWPATLVQPVGSPLSLECTVEGTSNPNLYWYRQAAGRGLQLLFYSVGIGQISSEVPQNLSASRPQDRQFILSSKKLLLSDSGFYLCAGHRGKYNEQFFGPGTRLTVL.

This chain uses TRBV4-3 with TRBJ2-7, with D possibly called TRBD1 or TRBD2 (5 bases each). The germline CDR1 and CDR2 sequences are LGHNA and YSLEER. The V gene lost 1 base and the J gene lost 1 base, with 14 bases spanning the gap. This CDR3 is 16 amino acids long. Here the CDR3 DNA reads TGCGCCAGCAGCCAAGGGGCGAGGGACGCATCCTACGAGCAGTACTTC. Translation: CASSQGARDASYEQYF.

The V and J genes are TRBV20-1 and TRBJ2-1; perhaps D is TRBD1 or TRBD2 (6 bases each). The V end was cut by 7 bases, the J end by 10 bases, with 14 bases between. The CDR3 consists of 11 residues. Germline lookup yields CDR1 DFQATT and CDR2 SNEGSKA (reference sequence). The CDR3 sequence: CSGSEGGEQFF. The CDR3 DNA is TGCAGTGGGTCGGAGGGGGGAGAGCAGTTCTTC.

The chain has TRBV9 and TRBJ2-3; 9 nucleotides align to TRBD2. CDR1 is SGDLS and CDR2 is YYNGEE in the germline V gene. V shed 0 bases and J 2 bases; nucleotides not matched to a gene: 10. The CDR3 runs 18 residues. In DNA, the CDR3 is TGTGCCAGCAGCGTAGATTATGGCGGGAGGGGGGACACAGATACGCAGTATTTT. This codes for CASSVDYGGRGDTDTQYF.

The rearrangement uses TRBV5-6 and TRBJ2-1, with D perhaps given as TRBD1 or TRBD2 (5 bases each). The V and J ends lost 2 bases and 10 bases respectively, with 10 bases between them. Germline CDR1 SGHDT, CDR2 YYEEEE. This CDR3 has 12 amino acids. CDR3 DNA sequence: TGTGCCAGCAGCTTCGGGGCAGTAGAGCAGTTCTTC. Protein sequence: CASSFGAVEQFF.

Only a few counts were recorded for this clone. The same CDR3 is also encoded by other DNA sequences in this sample. The chain recombines TRBV7-9 with TRBJ2-7; D gene ambiguous. Trimming took 5 bases from V and 0 from J, leaving 5 bases between them. Germline V gene data show CDR1 as SEHNR and CDR2 as FQNEAQ (reference sequence). CDR3 size: 12 residues. In nucleotides, the CDR3 is TGTGCCAGCAGCCTCAGCTCCTACGAGCAGTACTTC. It specifies CASSLSSYEQYF.

The chain links TRBV28 to TRBJ1-2; no definite D call. Between the trimmed V and J ends, which lost 3 bases and 5 bases, there was a span of 13 bases. Germline assignment: CDR1 MDHEN and CDR2 SYDVKM. The length of the CDR3 is 14 residues. The CDR3 region is CASSFRERLYGYTF. CDR3 in DNA: TGTGCCAGCAGTTTTAGGGAAAGACTATATGGCTACACCTTC.

The sample holds one count of this clone. The chain employs TRBV28 and TRBJ2-1; possible D gene TRBD1, 6 bases. With 2 bases removed from V and 9 bases from J, the gap between germline ends came to 11 bases. Germline lookup yields CDR1 MDHEN and CDR2 SYDVKM. This CDR3 comprises 13 residues. CDR3 sequence (DNA): TGTGCCAGCAGTTTAGCGTACAGGGCTGAGCAGTTCTTC. Translating it yields CASSLAYRAEQFF.

V and J are TRBV25-1 and TRBJ2-1, with 11 positions matching TRBD1. This CDR3 comprises 17 residues. Germline CDR1 is MGHDK and CDR2 is SYGVNS. V lost 6 bases to trimming and J lost 0 bases; unmatched junction nucleotides: 7. The CDR3 coding sequence is TGTGCCAGCAGAAAGTCCGGGACAGGGGGCTCCTACAATGAGCAGTTCTTC. Translating gives CASRKSGTGGSYNEQFF.

The chain is built from TRBV18 and TRBJ1-3, with D possibly being TRBD1 (6 bases). Deletions cut 6 bases from V and 4 bases from J, with 16 bases between. CDR1 KGHSH and CDR2 LQKENI come from the germline V gene. This CDR3 has 15 amino acids. CDR3 coding DNA: TGTGCCAGCTCGCGACCGGGACAAGTAGGAAACACCATATATTTT. This gives the protein CASSRPGQVGNTIYF.